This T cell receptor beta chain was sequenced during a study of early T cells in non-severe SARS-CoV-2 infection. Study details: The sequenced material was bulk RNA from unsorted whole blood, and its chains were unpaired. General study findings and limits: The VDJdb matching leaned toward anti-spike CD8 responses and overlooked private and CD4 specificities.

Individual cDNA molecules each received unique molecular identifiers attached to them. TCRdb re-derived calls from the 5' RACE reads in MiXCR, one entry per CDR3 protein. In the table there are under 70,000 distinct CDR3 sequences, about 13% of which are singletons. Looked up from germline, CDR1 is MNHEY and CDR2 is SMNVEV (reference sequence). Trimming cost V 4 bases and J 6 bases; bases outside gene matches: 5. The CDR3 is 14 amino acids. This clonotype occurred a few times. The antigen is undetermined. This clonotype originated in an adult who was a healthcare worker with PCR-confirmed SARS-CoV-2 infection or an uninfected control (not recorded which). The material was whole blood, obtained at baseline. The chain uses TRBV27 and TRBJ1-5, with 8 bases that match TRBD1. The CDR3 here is CASSSAGGSQPQHF. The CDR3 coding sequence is TGTGCCAGCAGTTCTGCAGGGGGCAGTCAGCCCCAGCATTTT.